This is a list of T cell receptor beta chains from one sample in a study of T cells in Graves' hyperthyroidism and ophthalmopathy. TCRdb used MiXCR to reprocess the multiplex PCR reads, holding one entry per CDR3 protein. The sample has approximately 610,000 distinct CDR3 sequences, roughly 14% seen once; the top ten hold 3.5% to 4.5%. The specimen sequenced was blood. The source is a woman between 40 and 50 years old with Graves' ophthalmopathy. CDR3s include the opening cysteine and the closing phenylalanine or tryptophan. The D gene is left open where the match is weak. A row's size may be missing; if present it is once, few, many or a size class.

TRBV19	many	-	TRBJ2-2	CASSIHSSEGGELFF	TGTGCCAGTAGTATTCATTCTAGCGAGGGCGGGGAGCTGTTTTTT
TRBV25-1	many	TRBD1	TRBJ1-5	CASSPRADRDYSNQPQHF	TGTGCCAGCAGTCCTAGGGCCGACAGGGACTATAGCAATCAGCCCCAGCATTTT
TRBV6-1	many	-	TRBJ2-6	CASSELEVSGANVLTF	TGTGCCAGCAGTGAATTAGAGGTTTCCGGGGCCAACGTCCTGACTTTC
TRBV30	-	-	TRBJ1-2	CAWSPLGLNYGYTF	TGTGCCTGGAGTCCCCTAGGATTGAACTATGGCTACACCTTC
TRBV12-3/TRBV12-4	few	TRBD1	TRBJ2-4	CASSFSAGQGKNIQYF	TGTGCCAGCAGTTTTTCCGCTGGACAGGGGAAAAACATTCAGTACTTC
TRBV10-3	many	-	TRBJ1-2	CAIRSYLNYGYTF	TGTGCCATCAGATCCTACCTAAACTATGGCTACACCTTC
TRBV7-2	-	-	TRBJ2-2	CASSLNRNTGELSF	TGTGCCAGCAGCTTAAACAGGAACACCGGGGAGCTGTCTTTT
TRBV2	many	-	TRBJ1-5	CASSDTNQPQHF	TGTGCCAGCAGCGACACCAATCAGCCCCAGCATTTT
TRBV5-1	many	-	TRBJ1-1	CASSLDPPHLNTEAFF	TGCGCCAGCAGCCTGGACCCTCCTCACCTGAACACTGAAGCTTTCTTT
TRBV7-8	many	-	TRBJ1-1	CASSDNTEAFF	TGTGCCAGCAGCGACAACACTGAAGCTTTCTTT
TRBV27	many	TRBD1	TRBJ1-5	CASSNGQGHQPQHF	TGTGCCAGCAGTAACGGACAGGGCCATCAGCCCCAGCATTTT
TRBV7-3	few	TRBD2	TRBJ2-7	CASSLTGTSSEQYF	TGTGCCAGCAGCTTAACGGGGACTAGTAGCGAGCAGTACTTC
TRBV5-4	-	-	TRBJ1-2	CASSAPGGVIGYTF	TGTGCCAGCAGCGCCCCGGGGGGAGTAATAGGCTACACCTTC
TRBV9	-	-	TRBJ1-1	CASSVLVGGTEAFF	TGTGCCAGCAGCGTGCTGGTCGGGGGGACTGAAGCTTTCTTT
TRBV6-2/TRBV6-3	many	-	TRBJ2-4	CASSYGPGNIQYF	TGTGCCAGCAGTTACGGCCCGGGAAACATTCAGTACTTC
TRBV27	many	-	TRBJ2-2	CASSLGRMNTGELFF	TGTGCCAGCAGTTTAGGACGGATGAACACCGGGGAGCTGTTTTTT
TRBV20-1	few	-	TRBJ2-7	CSARDAGSEQYF	TGCAGTGCTAGAGATGCGGGTAGTGAGCAGTACTTC
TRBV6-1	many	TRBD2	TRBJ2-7	CASSVASGVFYEQYF	TGTGCCAGCAGTGTGGCTAGCGGGGTTTTCTACGAGCAGTACTTC
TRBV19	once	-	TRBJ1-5	CASSGSWQPQHF	TGTGCCAGTAGTGGGTCTTGGCAGCCCCAGCATTTT
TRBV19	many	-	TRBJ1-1	CASTHDGYTEAFF	TGTGCCAGTACCCATGACGGGTACACTGAAGCTTTCTTT
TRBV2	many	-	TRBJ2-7	CASSEVAYEQYF	TGTGCCAGCAGTGAAGTGGCCTACGAGCAGTACTTC
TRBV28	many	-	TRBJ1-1	CASSLPGFGTEAFF	TGTGCCAGCAGTTTACCGGGGTTTGGCACTGAAGCTTTCTTT
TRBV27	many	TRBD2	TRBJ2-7	CASSLGTSGSFFYEQYF	TGTGCCAGCAGTTTAGGCACTAGCGGCTCGTTTTTCTACGAGCAGTACTTC
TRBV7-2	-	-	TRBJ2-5	CASSSRPAETQYF	TGTGCCAGCAGCAGCCGGCCCGCGGAGACCCAGTACTTC
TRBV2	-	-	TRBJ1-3	CASSVAATQGNTIYF	TGTGCCAGCAGCGTAGCCGCCACACAAGGAAACACCATATATTTT
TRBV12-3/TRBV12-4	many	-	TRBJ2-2	CASSFGRGTTGELFF	TGTGCCAGCAGTTTCGGGCGGGGAACCACCGGGGAGCTGTTTTTT
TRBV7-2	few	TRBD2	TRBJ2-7	CASRRSGGSSYEQYF	TGTGCCAGCAGGCGTAGCGGGGGAAGCTCCTACGAGCAGTACTTC
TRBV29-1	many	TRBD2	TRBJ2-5	CSVGTGGTQYF	TGCAGCGTTGGAACGGGGGGGACCCAGTACTTC
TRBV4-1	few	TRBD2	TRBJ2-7	CASSQGLAGRYEQYF	TGCGCCAGCAGCCAAGGACTAGCGGGACGTTACGAGCAGTACTTC
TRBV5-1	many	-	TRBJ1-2	CASSLGVVRGDGYTF	TGCGCCAGCAGCTTGGGAGTCGTAAGAGGGGATGGCTACACCTTC
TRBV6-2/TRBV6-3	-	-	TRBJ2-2	CASSLWRGATGELFF	TGTGCCAGCAGTTTGTGGAGGGGGGCAACCGGGGAGCTGTTTTTT
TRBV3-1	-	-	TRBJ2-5	CASSPRTGLETQYF	TGTGCCAGCAGCCCCCGAACCGGACTTGAGACCCAGTACTTC
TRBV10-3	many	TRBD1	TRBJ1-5	CATGQAVLNQPQHF	TGTGCCACCGGACAGGCTGTTTTAAATCAGCCCCAGCATTTT
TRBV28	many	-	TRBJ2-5	CASSLSPRETQYF	TGTGCCAGCAGTTTATCTCCGAGGGAGACCCAGTACTTC
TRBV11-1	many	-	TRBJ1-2	CASSYVTGYGYTF	TGTGCCAGCAGCTATGTCACAGGTTATGGCTACACCTTC
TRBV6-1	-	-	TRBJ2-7	CASSEAGQFPYEQYF	TGTGCCAGCAGTGAAGCCGGACAGTTCCCTTACGAGCAGTACTTC
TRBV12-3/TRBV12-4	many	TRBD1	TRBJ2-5	CASSRDRGQTQYF	TGTGCCAGCAGCCGAGACAGGGGGCAGACCCAGTACTTC
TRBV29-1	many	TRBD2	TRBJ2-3	CSVAGVGTDTQYF	TGCAGCGTAGCGGGAGTAGGCACAGATACGCAGTATTTT
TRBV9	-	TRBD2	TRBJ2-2	CASSVEMGGSGRATGELFF	TGTGCCAGCAGCGTAGAAATGGGGGGGAGCGGGAGGGCCACCGGGGAGCTGTTTTTT
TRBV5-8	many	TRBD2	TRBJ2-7	CASSFPAGGNYEQYF	TGTGCCAGCAGCTTCCCAGCGGGAGGAAACTACGAGCAGTACTTC
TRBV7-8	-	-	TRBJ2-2	CASSARAGTGELFF	TGTGCCAGCAGCGCGAGGGCCGGGACCGGGGAGCTGTTTTTT
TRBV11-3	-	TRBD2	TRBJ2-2	CASSRREVGELFF	TGTGCCAGCAGCCGACGGGAGGTCGGGGAGCTGTTTTTT
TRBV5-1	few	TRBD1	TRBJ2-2	CASSLYQGAGELFF	TGCGCCAGCAGCTTATACCAGGGGGCCGGGGAGCTGTTTTTT
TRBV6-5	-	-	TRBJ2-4	CASSYSGPENIQYF	TGTGCCAGCAGTTATAGTGGGCCGGAAAACATTCAGTACTTC
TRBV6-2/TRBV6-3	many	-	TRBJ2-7	CASSYGAPDYEQYF	TGTGCCAGCAGTTATGGAGCGCCCGACTACGAGCAGTACTTC
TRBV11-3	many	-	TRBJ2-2	CASRADTGELFF	TGTGCCTCGAGGGCGGACACCGGGGAGCTGTTTTTT
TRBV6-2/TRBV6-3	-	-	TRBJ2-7	CASSDLVYEQYF	TGTGCCAGCAGTGACCTTGTGTACGAGCAGTACTTC
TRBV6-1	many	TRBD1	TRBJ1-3	CASRFGQGISGNTIYF	TGTGCCAGCAGATTCGGACAGGGAATATCTGGAAACACCATATATTTT
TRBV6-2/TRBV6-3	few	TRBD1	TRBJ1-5	CASSPSKTGFNQPQHF	TGTGCCAGCAGTCCCTCGAAGACAGGGTTCAATCAGCCCCAGCATTTT
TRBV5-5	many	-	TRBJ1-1	CASRPLTQHTEAFF	TGTGCCAGCAGACCCCTGACGCAGCACACTGAAGCTTTCTTT
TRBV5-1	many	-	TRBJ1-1	CASSLGAGATMNTEAFF	TGCGCCAGCAGCTTGGGGGCAGGGGCGACCATGAACACTGAAGCTTTCTTT